This section outlines one T cell receptor (beta chain) sequence together with its context. Its cognate antigen is unknown. The sample is drawn from a study of shared clonotypes between healthy human individuals. Overall study results and limits: Clonotype sharing among donors was thought likely to change with sequencing depth. Only blood samples were collected, and tissue repertoires likely differ.

The CDR3 is 14 residues long. V was cut by 1 base and J by 3 bases, with 12 bases left in between. CDR1 is GTSNPN and CDR2 is SVGIG in the germline V gene (reference sequence). The donors, healthy adults who were HIV-negative, had experienced no recent acute infections or vaccinations. The assay used deep level. TCRdb's table, derived via immunoSEQ multiplex PCR, lists solely in-frame clones and lacks some. The table records some 580,000 clones, more than 95% of them present only once. The TCR sequence derives from a woman in her twenties or thirties in good health. Sequencing used naive CD4+ T cells sorted from blood. As for subset: CD45RA+ positively selected. The rearrangement joins TRBV30 to TRBJ1-2; weak D call: TRBD1 (5 bases). The CDR3 sequence is CAWSGRGRDYGYTF. For the CDR3, the DNA is TGTGCCTGGAGTGGCCGGGGGAGGGACTATGGCTACACCTTC.